The next 27 T cell receptor beta chains were all read from a single sample in a study of shared clonotypes between healthy human individuals. CD45RO negativity and positive selection for CCR7 defined naive CD8 cells, a population that excluded terminally differentiated effector memory CD45RA+ cells. Clones were read by immunoSEQ multiplex PCR, and TCRdb kept only the in-frame ones, dropping some. The data hold millions of clones, with roughly 95% observed a single time. The sequenced sample consisted of naive CD8+ T cells sorted from blood. The receptors shown here come from a man aged 18 to 29 in good health.

V usage is TRBV6-1 and J usage is TRBJ1-2; D not certain. V lost 0 bases and J lost 4, with 15 bases in between. There are 16 residues in the CDR3. Germline CDR1 MNHNS, CDR2 SASEGT. DNA of the CDR3: TGTGCCAGCAGTGAAGCTGTGACCGTTTTAGGCTATGGCTACACCTTC. Residues: CASSEAVTVLGYGYTF.

This CDR3 is CASRDGGTGELFF. The CDR3 DNA reads as TGTGCCAGCCGGGACGGGGGCACCGGGGAGCTGTTTTTT. The chain uses TRBV6-5 and TRBJ2-2; a weak D match, TRBD2 (6 bases). Germline V gene sequence: CDR1 MNHEY, CDR2 SVGAGI. V shed 8 bases and J shed 4 bases, with 11 bases lying between them. The CDR3 covers 13 residues.

The chain combines TRBV2 with TRBJ1-1; no clear D gene. The length of the CDR3 is 14 residues. Germline assignment: CDR1 SNHLY and CDR2 FYNNEI. Trimming took off 6 bases at V and 1 base at J, with 12 bases between the two ends. CDR3 sequence (DNA): TGTGCCAGCAGCCCGGGATCCTCGAACACTGAAGCTTTCTTT. Translated, it gives CASSPGSSNTEAFF.

The chain has TRBV6-6 and TRBJ2-7; D uncertain. The CDR3 sequence is 13 residues long. Between the trimmed V and J ends, which lost 10 bases and 4 bases, there was a span of 17 bases. Germline CDR1 and CDR2: MNHNY and SVGAGI (reference sequence). CDR3 amino acids: CATEISPLYEQYF. CDR3 sequence (DNA): TGTGCCACCGAAATTAGTCCGCTTTACGAGCAGTACTTC.

The V and J genes are TRBV9 and TRBJ2-7; 8 bases map to TRBD1. The CDR3 spans 15 residues. J was trimmed by 1 base and V by 3 bases; bases with no gene match: 6. Germline assignment: CDR1 SGDLS and CDR2 YYNGEE. In DNA, the CDR3 is TGTGCCAGCAGCGAAGGACAGGGCCTGTCCTACGAGCAGTACTTC. Protein: CASSEGQGLSYEQYF.

The CDR3 loop is CASSQGESPEQYF. CDR3 coding DNA: TGTGCCAGCAGCCAAGGGGAGAGTCCCGAGCAGTACTTC. This chain uses TRBV4-2 with TRBJ2-7; the D gene is possibly TRBD2 (5 bases). The V and J ends lost 1 base and 6 bases respectively, with 10 bases between them. The length of the CDR3 is 13 residues. Germline assignment: CDR1 LGHNA and CDR2 YNFKEQ.

The chain combines TRBV5-1 with TRBJ2-3; 10 bases are shared with TRBD1. Germline assignment: CDR1 SGHRS and CDR2 YFSETQ. V trimming: 4 bases; J trimming: 2 bases; junction bases outside the gene matches: 10. The CDR3 is 17 residues long. The chain's CDR3 is CASSPFSGQGYTDTQYF. CDR3 DNA sequence: TGCGCCAGCAGCCCATTTTCGGGACAGGGGTACACAGATACGCAGTATTTT.

V and J are TRBV7-9 and TRBJ1-6, with TRBD1 matching over 7 bases. This CDR3 spans 17 amino acids. CDR1 SEHNR and CDR2 FQNEAQ come from the germline V gene (reference sequence). With V trimmed by 6 bases and J by 6 bases, 14 bases remained unmatched. CDR3 loop: CASSSRDSHPLNSPLHF. CDR3 sequence (DNA): TGTGCCAGCAGTTCCCGGGACAGCCACCCCCTTAATTCACCCCTCCACTTT. Filled out from reference TRBV7-9 and TRBJ1-6, the complete variable domain reads DTGVSQNPRHKITKRGQNVTFRCDPISEHNRLYWYRQTLGQGPEFLTYFQNEAQLEKSRLLSDRFSAERPKGSFSTLEIQRTEQGDSAMYLCASSSRDSHPLNSPLHFGNGTRLTVT.

The chain carries TRBV28 and TRBJ1-5; D may be TRBD1 (6 bases). Germline V CDR1 and CDR2: MDHEN, SYDVKM. The CDR3 has 17 amino acids. Trimming removed 2 bases from V and 1 base from J, with 15 bases in between. The CDR3 DNA reads as TGTGCCAGCAGTTTAGAGGGGGAATATGCGAGCAATCAGCCCCAGCATTTT. Encoded protein: CASSLEGEYASNQPQHF. Looking up the rest from reference TRBV28 and TRBJ1-5 gives the full variable domain: DVKVTQSSRYLVKRTGEKVFLECVQDMDHENMFWYRQDPGLGLRLIYFSYDVKMKEKGDIPEGYSVSREKKERFSLILESASTNQTSMYLCASSLEGEYASNQPQHFGDGTRLSIL.

The J gene is TRBJ2-7, the V gene TRBV27; D unclear. V was pared by 3 bases and J by 2 bases, with 8 bases between. The CDR3 contains 13 residues. Germline CDR1 is MNHEY and CDR2 is SMNVEV (reference sequence). CDR3 coding DNA: TGTGCCAGCAGTTTGAGTATGACCTACGAGCAGTACTTC. Protein product: CASSLSMTYEQYF.

Worth noting for this clone: The sample has other DNA sequences that encode this CDR3 too. The genes are TRBV9 and TRBJ2-1; D not certain. CDR3 length equals 12 residues. Germline CDR1 and CDR2: SGDLS and YYNGEE. Trimming took 3 bases from V and 6 from J, leaving 7 bases between them. The CDR3 sequence is CASSASPNEQFF. The DNA of the CDR3 is TGTGCCAGCAGCGCCAGCCCCAATGAGCAGTTCTTC.

The chain recombines TRBV6-5 with TRBJ1-1; no definite D call. V was cut by 0 bases and J by 6 bases, with 11 bases left in between. CDR1 is MNHEY, CDR2 SVGAGI, per germline. The CDR3 runs to 14 residues. The CDR3 protein is CASSYSTGLPEAFF. CDR3 in DNA: TGTGCCAGCAGTTACTCGACGGGTCTCCCTGAAGCTTTCTTT.

The rearrangement links TRBV2 to TRBJ2-7; TRBD1 might be the D (5 bases). Trimming left V 4 bases short and J 2 bases short, with 12 bases between. Per the germline V gene, CDR1 is SNHLY and CDR2 is FYNNEI. The CDR3 extends over 14 amino acids. The CDR3 region is CASSVVGLAYEQYF. In DNA, the CDR3 is TGTGCCAGCAGTGTTGTGGGGCTAGCCTACGAGCAGTACTTC.

The chain carries TRBV6-1 and TRBJ1-4; 10 nucleotides line up with TRBD1. The germline gives CDR1 MNHNS, CDR2 SASEGT. The CDR3 is 15 residues long. V trimming: 2 bases; J trimming: 8 bases; junction bases outside the gene matches: 5. The CDR3 coding sequence is TGTGCCAGCAGTGAAATGGACAGGGGGGGAGAAAAACTGTTTTTT. Encoded protein: CASSEMDRGGEKLFF.

The V call is TRBV6-1, the J call TRBJ1-1; TRBD1 is a possible D gene (6 bases). V shed 0 bases and J shed 4 bases, with 12 bases lying between them. This CDR3 spans 15 amino acids. Germline loops: CDR1 MNHNS, CDR2 SASEGT. Here the CDR3 reads CASSEAQGLATEAFF. CDR3 nucleotides: TGTGCCAGCAGTGAAGCGCAGGGGCTGGCCACTGAAGCTTTCTTT.

The J gene is TRBJ2-7, the V gene TRBV7-9, with a tentative D call TRBD2 (6 bases). Trimming pared 7 bases from V and 6 bases from J, leaving 13 bases between. Germline V lookup: CDR1 SEHNR, CDR2 FQNEAQ (reference sequence). This CDR3 is built from 12 residues. The CDR3 reads CASTVGGTEQYF. The DNA for the CDR3 is TGTGCCAGCACCGTGGGGGGAACCGAGCAGTACTTC.

The chain is built from TRBV29-1 and TRBJ2-2; D uncertain. CDR1 is SQVTM, CDR2 ANQGSEA, per germline. Trimming cost V 8 bases and J 6 bases, with 10 bases left between them. CDR3 size: 11 residues. The CDR3 loop reads CSLRRAGELFF. Written as DNA, the CDR3 is TGCAGCCTTCGTAGAGCCGGGGAGCTGTTTTTT.

This clone was seen just once. The identical CDR3 is also encoded by other nucleotide sequences in the sample. The chain links TRBV27 to TRBJ1-1; maybe TRBD1 (5 bases). This CDR3 contains 14 residues. Germline V gene data show CDR1 as MNHEY and CDR2 as SMNVEV (reference sequence). V was trimmed by 3 bases and J by 1 base, leaving 9 bases between them. The CDR3 DNA is TGTGCCAGCAGTTTCGGTGGGGGGAACACTGAAGCTTTCTTT. Its translation: CASSFGGGNTEAFF.

V usage is TRBV4-1 and J usage is TRBJ1-2; no firm D call. The V end was cut by 0 bases, the J end by 8 bases, with 16 bases between. From germline, CDR1 is MGHRA and CDR2 YSYEKL. CDR3 length: 15 amino acids. The CDR3 DNA reads TGCGCCAGCAGCCAAGATAAGCCTTGGGAAATAGGCTACACCTTC. It specifies CASSQDKPWEIGYTF.

In regard to this clone: Other DNA sequences in the same sample also yield this CDR3. The chain is built from TRBV5-4 and TRBJ2-5; D may be TRBD2 (6 bases). Germline CDR1 and CDR2: SGHNT and YYREEE (reference sequence). The length of the CDR3 is 13 residues. V lost 1 base to trimming and J lost 3 bases, with 7 bases between them. The CDR3 DNA reads TGTGCCAGCAGCTTGTGGGGGGAAGAGACCCAGTACTTC. Translating it yields CASSLWGEETQYF.

J is TRBJ2-3 and V is TRBV5-4, with 7 bases matching TRBD1. Germline CDR1 reads SGHNT; CDR2 reads YYREEE (reference sequence). This CDR3 spans 12 amino acids. V lost 6 bases and J lost 6; bases outside the gene matches: 4. CDR3 sequence (DNA): TGTGCCAGCAAGGGGGCCCTCGATACGCAGTATTTT. Protein: CASKGALDTQYF.

The chain has TRBV27 and TRBJ1-1; possibly TRBD1 for D (5 bases). This CDR3 is built from 13 residues. Germline CDR1 reads MNHEY; CDR2 reads SMNVEV (reference sequence). Trimming pared 8 bases from V and 4 bases from J, leaving 14 bases between. CDR3 protein: CASGNGGSTEAFF. The CDR3 nucleotides are TGTGCCAGCGGGAACGGGGGTAGCACTGAAGCTTTCTTT.

This clone has only a few counts. The V and J genes are TRBV7-9 and TRBJ2-1; no clear D gene. Trimming shortened V by 5 bases and J by 4 bases, and 21 bases separated the two germline ends. The CDR3 covers 17 residues. Germline CDR1 is SEHNR and CDR2 is FQNEAQ (reference sequence). The CDR3 loop reads CASSPSPQWNPYNEQFF. The CDR3 nucleotides are TGTGCCAGCAGCCCGTCCCCACAGTGGAACCCGTACAATGAGCAGTTCTTC.

Comments on this clone: Other DNA variants within this sample encode the same CDR3. V gene TRBV9 combines with J gene TRBJ2-7; unclear D gene. The germline gives CDR1 SGDLS, CDR2 YYNGEE. The CDR3 length is 13 residues. Trimming removed 0 bases from V and 4 bases from J, with 8 bases in between. The CDR3 DNA reads as TGTGCCAGCAGCGTAGATGGTGGATACGAGCAGTACTTC. Translating gives CASSVDGGYEQYF.

In DNA, the CDR3 is TGTGCCACCAAGGCGACAGGGGCGCTCCACGAGCAGTACTTC. This sequence encodes CATKATGALHEQYF. The chain couples TRBV15 to TRBJ2-7, with 8 bases lining up with TRBD1. The CDR3 length is 14 residues. The trim removed 7 bases at V and 5 bases at J, leaving 10 bases unmatched. Germline V CDR1 and CDR2: LNHNV, YYDKDF (reference sequence).

The chain recombines TRBV6-5 with TRBJ2-5; D unclear. The V end was cut by 7 bases, the J end by 4 bases, with 10 bases between. This CDR3 contains 12 residues. Per the germline V gene, CDR1 is MNHEY and CDR2 is SVGAGI. CDR3 amino acids: CASTSLGETQYF. The DNA for the CDR3 is TGTGCCAGCACCTCCCTCGGAGAGACCCAGTACTTC.

The rearrangement joins TRBV7-9 to TRBJ1-1, with 7 bases lining up with TRBD1. V shed 6 bases and J 3 bases; nucleotides not matched to a gene: 13. Germline CDR1 is SEHNR and CDR2 is FQNEAQ (reference sequence). The CDR3 consists of 16 residues. The CDR3 loop reads CASRFDRERGYTEAFF. The CDR3 nucleotides read TGTGCCAGCAGGTTTGACAGGGAAAGGGGCTACACTGAAGCTTTCTTT.